Listed here are 28 T cell receptor beta chains from one sample, sequenced in a study of blood T cell repertoires in COVID-19 (dated by TCRdb to 2019 to 2021). Receptor libraries were prepared by the immunoSEQ multiplex PCR assay. In TCRdb, the immuneACCESS table is reduced to in-frame sequences with V and J assigned. These tables do not hold every clone; where another copy was compared, an unresolved V gene accounts for under half, and the others remain unexplained. The sample table lists 140,000 to 150,000 clones, around 84% of them with a count of one. Around two fifths of the sample is held by the ten biggest clonotypes. The source material was peripheral blood. The receptors stem from a human donor in a cohort sampled during active COVID-19.

The chain uses TRBV3-1 (or the pseudogene TRBV3-2) and TRBJ2-7, with 11 bases fitting TRBD1. This CDR3 has 15 amino acids. The trim removed 4 bases at V and 5 bases at J, leaving 7 bases unmatched. Germline loops: CDR1 LGHDT, CDR2 YNNKEL (reference sequence). CDR3 bases: TGTGCCAGCAGCCCTCGGGACAGGGGGTCCCACGAGCAGTACTTC. Translating it yields CASSPRDRGSHEQYF.

The J gene is TRBJ2-2, the V gene TRBV19; 7 nucleotides match TRBD1. V lost 4 bases to trimming and J lost 3 bases; unmatched junction nucleotides: 2. The CDR3 is made up of 14 amino acids. The V gene's germline CDR1 is LNHDA and CDR2 SQIVND (reference sequence). The CDR3 reads CASSTGTDTGELFF. CDR3 DNA sequence: TGTGCCAGTAGTACCGGGACAGACACCGGGGAGCTGTTTTTT.

The J gene is TRBJ1-5, the V gene TRBV9; D might be TRBD1 (5 bases). V was clipped by 0 bases and J by 5 bases, with 12 bases between them. CDR3 size: 15 residues. In germline, CDR1 is SGDLS, CDR2 YYNGEE. This chain's CDR3 is CASSVGGGGDQPQHF. Here the CDR3 DNA reads TGTGCCAGCAGCGTAGGCGGGGGAGGGGATCAGCCCCAGCATTTT.

The V and J genes are TRBV28 and TRBJ2-7; TRBD1 matches at 8 bases. The trim removed 3 bases at V and 2 bases at J, leaving 12 bases unmatched. Germline CDR1 reads MDHEN; CDR2 reads SYDVKM. CDR3 length equals 17 residues. The CDR3 sequence: CASSFPIPGQVPYEQYF. The CDR3 region has the DNA TGTGCCAGCAGTTTCCCCATCCCGGGACAGGTCCCCTACGAGCAGTACTTC.

This clone came up many times. This CDR3 is also generated by other DNA sequences in the sample. The V call is TRBV5-1, the J call TRBJ2-7; TRBD1 matches 10 bases. CDR3 length: 15 residues. The germline V gene has CDR1 SGHRS and CDR2 YFSETQ. V lost 4 bases, J lost 0 bases, and 4 bases stayed unmatched. CDR3 sequence (DNA): TGCGCCAGCAGCAGCAGACAGGGGGCCTCCTACGAGCAGTACTTC. Encoded protein: CASSSRQGASYEQYF. Looking up the rest from reference TRBV5-1 and TRBJ2-7 gives the full variable domain: KAGVTQTPRYLIKTRGQQVTLSCSPISGHRSVSWYQQTPGQGLQFLFEYFSETQRNKGNFPGRFSGRQFSNSRSEMNVSTLELGDSALYLCASSSRQGASYEQYFGPGTRLTVT.

The DNA for the CDR3 is TGTGCCAGCAGCCCCCAGCGGGTTACCTATAATTCACCCCTCCACTTT. Encoded protein: CASSPQRVTYNSPLHF. The chain has TRBV7-8 and TRBJ1-6; D is ambiguous. V lost 5 bases and J 2 bases, leaving 13 bases between the germline ends. Germline CDR1 and CDR2: SGHVS and FQNEAQ. The length of the CDR3 is 16 residues.

This clone turned up a few times. This sequence joins TRBV4-1 and TRBJ1-6; D gene uncertain. The CDR3 has 14 residues. Deletions cut 1 base from V and 7 bases from J, with 8 bases between. In germline, CDR1 is MGHRA, CDR2 YSYEKL. This CDR3 reads CASSQGHENSPLHF. The DNA of the CDR3 is TGCGCCAGCAGCCAAGGACACGAGAATTCACCCCTCCACTTT.

The chain couples TRBV5-6 to TRBJ2-1; D might be TRBD2 (6 bases). The germline V and J ends were trimmed by 5 bases and 10 bases, with 19 bases remaining between them. The length of the CDR3 is 14 residues. CDR1 and CDR2 (germline): SGHDT, YYEEEE. CDR3 DNA: TGTGCCAGCAGTTCGACCGGGACTGACGAAGAGCAGTTCTTC. It is translated as CASSSTGTDEEQFF.

The chain employs TRBV19 and TRBJ2-5, with a possible D match to TRBD2 (5 bases). The CDR3 consists of 13 residues. V gave up 5 bases and J gave up 1 base, with 8 bases separating them. Germline CDR1 reads LNHDA; CDR2 reads SQIVND (reference sequence). CDR3 region: CASSFGVQETQYF. The CDR3 region has the DNA TGTGCCAGTAGTTTCGGGGTCCAAGAGACCCAGTACTTC.

This clone was counted a single time. The V gene is TRBV7-2, the J gene TRBJ2-5, with D possibly being TRBD1 (5 bases). The CDR3 contains 14 residues. Trimming removed 4 bases from V and 4 bases from J, with 13 bases in between. In germline, CDR1 is SGHTA, CDR2 FQGNSA. The CDR3 sequence: CASSSPQGRETQYF. As DNA, the CDR3 is TGTGCCAGCAGCTCCCCCCAGGGAAGAGAGACCCAGTACTTC.

The chain has TRBV9 and TRBJ2-1; TRBD2 agrees at 9 bases. The CDR3 loop spans 15 amino acids. Looked up from germline, CDR1 is SGDLS and CDR2 is YYNGEE. J lost 8 bases, V lost 0 bases, and 6 bases had no gene match. For the CDR3, the DNA is TGTGCCAGCAGCGTAGGTGGCGGGGGGGCCCATGAGCAGTTCTTC. This sequence encodes CASSVGGGGAHEQFF. The full variable domain, completed using reference TRBV9 and TRBJ2-1, is DSGVTQTPKHLITATGQRVTLRCSPRSGDLSVYWYQQSLDQGLQFLIQYYNGEERAKGNILERFSAQQFPDLHSELNLSSLELGDSALYFCASSVGGGGAHEQFFGPGTRLTVL.

This rearrangement joins TRBV28 to TRBJ1-1; D is unclear. The germline gives CDR1 MDHEN, CDR2 SYDVKM. Trimming left V 3 bases short and J 0 bases short, with 8 bases between. CDR3 size: 14 residues. DNA of the CDR3: TGTGCCAGCAGTTTCCCGGTAATGAACACTGAAGCTTTCTTT. This encodes CASSFPVMNTEAFF.

The CDR3 nucleotides read TGTGCCAGCAGCTCAGGGACAGCGGCAGGAAACACCATATATTTT. The encoded protein is CASSSGTAAGNTIYF. The V call is TRBV7-2, the J call TRBJ1-3; 7 bases line up with TRBD1. Trimming cost V 4 bases and J 4 bases; bases outside gene matches: 7. Germline-derived CDR1 and CDR2 are SGHTA and FQGNSA. The CDR3 totals 15 residues.

The J gene is TRBJ1-2, the V gene TRBV5-6; maybe TRBD1 (6 bases). V lost 0 bases to trimming and J lost 6 bases, with 15 bases between them. Germline CDR1 reads SGHDT; CDR2 reads YYEEEE. The CDR3 runs 15 residues. The DNA for the CDR3 is TGTGCCAGCAGCTTGGGGACAGTGTTGGGGCATGGCTACACCTTC. This encodes CASSLGTVLGHGYTF.

The rearrangement links TRBV5-1 to TRBJ2-5; D may be TRBD1 (6 bases). CDR3 length equals 14 residues. Trimming removed 4 bases at V and 1 base at J, with 11 bases between. Germline V lookup: CDR1 SGHRS, CDR2 YFSETQ. The CDR3 DNA reads as TGCGCCAGCAGCCCCGGACAGCCCCAAGAGACCCAGTACTTC. Translated, it gives CASSPGQPQETQYF.

The chain employs TRBV4-1 and TRBJ2-1, with a weak D call TRBD2 (7 bases). Trimming took 1 base from V and 1 from J, leaving 11 bases between them. From germline, CDR1 is MGHRA and CDR2 YSYEKL. The CDR3 is made up of 16 amino acids. Here the CDR3 DNA reads TGCGCCAGCAGCCAAGGTAGGGGGGGATCCTACAATGAGCAGTTCTTC. This codes for CASSQGRGGSYNEQFF.

The rearrangement links TRBV19 to TRBJ1-5; 8 positions match TRBD1. Losses at the gene ends were 3 bases for V and 2 bases for J; bases not matched to a gene: 6. Germline values: CDR1 LNHDA, CDR2 SQIVND (reference sequence). CDR3 length equals 16 residues. The CDR3 DNA sequence: TGTGCCAGTAGTATCAGGACAGGGACGGGCAATCAGCCCCAGCATTTT. Encoded protein: CASSIRTGTGNQPQHF. The complete variable domain, with remaining parts taken from reference TRBV19 and TRBJ1-5, reads DGGITQSPKYLFRKEGQNVTLSCEQNLNHDAMYWYRQDPGQGLRLIYYSQIVNDFQKGDIAEGYSVSREKKESFPLTVTSAQKNPTAFYLCASSIRTGTGNQPQHFGDGTRLSIL.

This sequence joins TRBV18 and TRBJ1-4, with TRBD1 as a possible D gene (5 bases). The V end lost 5 bases, the J end lost 10 bases, and 14 bases lay between the germline ends. This CDR3 comprises 13 residues. CDR1 and CDR2 (germline): KGHSH, LQKENI. CDR3 coding DNA: TGTGCCAGCTCAGCGAGACAGAGTGCAAAACTGTTTTTT. Its translation is CASSARQSAKLFF.

The genes are TRBV6-1 and TRBJ1-2; a possible D gene is TRBD1 (6 bases). Germline V lookup: CDR1 MNHNS, CDR2 SASEGT. V gave up 2 bases and J gave up 4 bases, with 8 bases separating them. The CDR3 spans 13 residues. In DNA form, the CDR3 reads TGTGCCAGCAGTGAAACAGGGCCCTATGGCTACACCTTC. This encodes CASSETGPYGYTF.

This chain links TRBV6-2 or TRBV6-3 with TRBJ2-1; a weak D match, TRBD1 (5 bases). Trimming cost V 2 bases and J 4 bases, with 21 bases left between them. CDR3 length equals 18 residues. Germline V CDR1 and CDR2: MNHEY, SVGEGT. The CDR3 sequence: CASSYTHFKTALYNEQFF. The DNA of the CDR3 is TGTGCCAGCAGTTACACTCACTTTAAGACAGCCTTATACAATGAGCAGTTCTTC.

The chain has TRBV7-8 and TRBJ2-7; TRBD1 aligns across 10 bases. The CDR3 consists of 15 residues. The V gene's germline CDR1 is SGHVS and CDR2 FQNEAQ. Trimming took 4 bases from V and 7 from J; bases not matched to a gene: 10. CDR3 coding DNA: TGTGCCAGCAGCTCCTTCGACAGGGGGCGTGGGGAGCAGTACTTC. It specifies CASSSFDRGRGEQYF.

The genes are TRBV19 and TRBJ2-5; TRBD2 aligns across 9 bases. The CDR3 contains 15 residues. Germline V gene sequence: CDR1 LNHDA, CDR2 SQIVND (reference sequence). Trimming removed 3 bases from V and 2 bases from J; junction bases left unmatched: 4. CDR3 DNA: TGTGCCAGTAGTATCAATGGACTAGCGCAAGAGACCCAGTACTTC. Residues: CASSINGLAQETQYF.

This chain connects TRBV5-5 to TRBJ1-2, with TRBD1 as a possible D gene (5 bases). In germline, CDR1 is SGHKS, CDR2 YYEKEE (reference sequence). The CDR3 length is 13 residues. Deletions cut 4 bases from V and 6 bases from J, with 13 bases between. The CDR3 is CASSPQTANGYTF. CDR3 in DNA: TGTGCCAGCAGCCCTCAGACAGCTAATGGCTACACCTTC. The full variable domain, completed using reference TRBV5-5 and TRBJ1-2, is DAGVTQSPTHLIKTRGQQVTLRCSPISGHKSVSWYQQVLGQGPQFIFQYYEKEERGRGNFPDRFSARQFPNYSSELNVNALLLGDSALYLCASSPQTANGYTFGSGTRLTVV.

This clone showed up just once. V and J are TRBV7-8 and TRBJ1-2, with 9 bases that match TRBD1. The germline gives CDR1 SGHVS, CDR2 FQNEAQ. The CDR3 length is 14 residues. Germline trimming cut 5 bases from V and 6 bases from J; bases unmatched to any gene: 7. In nucleotides, the CDR3 is TGTGCCAGCAGCCGAGAGGGACAGGGCGATGGCTACACCTTC. This gives the protein CASSREGQGDGYTF.

The chain carries TRBV29-1 and TRBJ2-5; weak D call: TRBD1 (6 bases). CDR1 is SQVTM and CDR2 is ANQGSEA in the germline V gene. The CDR3 consists of 13 residues. Trimming removed 5 bases from V and 5 bases from J, with 15 bases in between. CDR3 DNA sequence: TGCAGCGTTTGGACATCCCAGGGGGAGACCCAGTACTTC. Translated: CSVWTSQGETQYF.

The gene calls are TRBV30 and TRBJ2-3; possibly TRBD2 for D (6 bases). CDR1 and CDR2 from the germline V gene are GTSNPN and SVGIG (reference sequence). V lost 0 bases and J 0 bases, leaving 10 bases between the germline ends. The CDR3 is 15 amino acids. The CDR3 spells CAWSVGAGSTDTQYF. CDR3 DNA: TGTGCCTGGAGTGTAGGAGCGGGTAGCACAGATACGCAGTATTTT.

This chain connects TRBV18 to TRBJ1-5; maybe TRBD1 (6 bases). The V gene's germline CDR1 is KGHSH and CDR2 LQKENI. V dropped 2 bases and J dropped 6 bases, with 17 bases sitting between them. The CDR3 is made up of 16 amino acids. In DNA form, the CDR3 reads TGTGCCAGCTCACCAAGTGGGGCAGGGGTAGGTCAGCCCCAGCATTTT. Protein: CASSPSGAGVGQPQHF. Full variable domain (remainder filled in from reference TRBV18 and TRBJ1-5): NAGVMQNPRHLVRRRGQEARLRCSPMKGHSHVYWYRQLPEEGLKFMVYLQKENIIDESGMPKERFSAEFPKEGPSILRIQQVVRGDSAAYFCASSPSGAGVGQPQHFGDGTRLSIL.

The chain uses TRBV6-1 and TRBJ1-2; D not resolved. The CDR3 is made up of 13 amino acids. Germline V gene data show CDR1 as MNHNS and CDR2 as SASEGT. V dropped 1 base and J dropped 4 bases, with 7 bases sitting between them. As DNA, the CDR3 is TGTGCCAGCAGTGAAGGGAGGGCCTATGGCTACACCTTC. Its translation is CASSEGRAYGYTF.